These 31 T cell receptor beta chains were all obtained from the same sample, sequenced in a study of blood T cells in healthy people across ages. Combining a sample-barcoded 5' primer with a J-beta primer mix, a second PCR ran for roughly 6 to 12 cycles. MiXCR was run by TCRdb on the 5' RACE reads, yielding one entry per CDR3 protein. Of about 1,000,000 distinct CDR3 sequences in the sample, 40% to 50% were seen once. The sequencing sample was made of blood. These receptors were taken from a woman aged 60 to 75 in good health.

The chain couples TRBV27 to TRBJ2-7; TRBD2 agrees at 7 bases. Germline CDR1 is MNHEY and CDR2 is SMNVEV (reference sequence). The J segment lost 0 bases and the V segment lost 9 bases, leaving 11 bases of the junction unmatched. The CDR3 spans 15 residues. The DNA for the CDR3 is TGTGCCAGTGGTGGGAGGGCGGTATCCTCCTACGAGCAGTACTTC. Translation: CASGGRAVSSYEQYF.

This clonotype showed up just a few times. The V call is TRBV20-1, the J call TRBJ2-5; D tentatively reads TRBD1 or TRBD2 (5 bases each). The germline V gene encodes CDR1 DFQATT and CDR2 SNEGSKA (reference sequence). V dropped 6 bases and J dropped 1 base, with 9 bases sitting between them. This CDR3 is 12 amino acids long. The CDR3 sequence is CSAEGFQETQYF. CDR3 nucleotides: TGCAGTGCAGAGGGGTTCCAAGAGACCCAGTACTTC.

This clonotype was counted a single time. This chain uses TRBV3-1 with TRBJ2-1; D might be TRBD2 (5 bases). The J call may be mistaken, given a closer DNA end match to TRBJ2-7. In germline, CDR1 is LGHDT, CDR2 YNNKEL (reference sequence). The length of the CDR3 is 15 residues. In nucleotides, the CDR3 is TGTGCCAGCAGCCAAGGTGCGGGCCCGGCCAATGAGCAGTACTTC. Translating it yields CASSQGAGPANEQYF.

V usage is TRBV7-8 and J usage is TRBJ2-7; 7 bases match TRBD2. This CDR3 comprises 14 residues. From germline, CDR1 is SGHVS and CDR2 FQNEAQ. J lost 6 bases, V lost 3 bases, and 8 bases had no gene match. Written as DNA, the CDR3 is TGTGCCAGCAGCTTGGACGTGGGGGGGTGCGAGCAGTACTTC. This codes for CASSLDVGGCEQYF.

A remark on this clonotype: An end of the junction differs from the germline gene, which may be a read error. This chain uses TRBV20-1 with TRBJ2-1, with TRBD2 matching over 7 bases. With the DNA end fitting TRBJ2-7 better, the J assignment may be wrong. Germline assignment: CDR1 DFQATT and CDR2 SNEGSKA (reference sequence). The CDR3 spans 13 residues. In DNA, the CDR3 is TGCAGTACTAGCGCGAGCTCCTACAATGAGCAGTACTTC. It specifies CSTSASSYNEQYF.

V usage is TRBV27 and J usage is TRBJ2-3; TRBD1 or TRBD2 may be the D gene (6 bases each). Looked up from germline, CDR1 is MNHEY and CDR2 is SMNVEV (reference sequence). CDR3 length: 17 residues. V dropped 1 base and J dropped 0 bases, with 14 bases sitting between them. In DNA form, the CDR3 reads TGTGCCAGCAGTTTATGGAGAAGGGGGGCTAGCACAGATACGCAGTATTTT. Translating it yields CASSLWRRGASTDTQYF.

As for this clonotype: The junction shows a germline mismatch at one end, possibly a read error. V usage is TRBV30 and J usage is TRBJ2-5; tentative D call: TRBD2 (6 bases). CDR3 length: 16 residues. The germline CDR1 and CDR2 sequences are GTSNPN and SVGIG (reference sequence). The CDR3 nucleotides are TGTACCTGGTCCTGGATGGGGGGTTGGGGCCAAGAGACCCAGTACTTC. It is translated as CTWSWMGGWGQETQYF.

Points on this clonotype: This could be a read error, since a much larger clone is one nucleotide away. This chain joins TRBV5-1 and TRBJ2-5; 7 nucleotides line up with TRBD2. This CDR3 is built from 14 residues. Germline CDR1 SGHRS, CDR2 YFSETQ. With 6 bases clipped from V and 11 bases from J, the junction kept 16 bases outside the gene matches. Here the CDR3 reads CASTAGASYNEQYF. In nucleotides, the CDR3 is TGCGCCAGCACGGCGGGAGCGTCCTACAATGAGCAGTACTTC.

This clonotype turned up a few times. The V call is TRBV27, the J call TRBJ2-1; 7 positions match TRBD2. CDR3 length: 14 residues. Unmatched junction bases numbered 1, after V lost 2 bases and J lost 3 bases. Per the germline V gene, CDR1 is MNHEY and CDR2 is SMNVEV (reference sequence). The CDR3 DNA reads as TGTGCCAGCAGTTTAAGGGACTACTACAATGAGCAGTTCTTC. Its protein is CASSLRDYYNEQFF.

The rearrangement uses TRBV5-8 and TRBJ1-2; 12 nucleotides agree with TRBD1. This CDR3 is 14 amino acids long. Germline CDR1 and CDR2: SGHTS and YDEGEE. V was clipped by 4 bases and J by 11 bases; unmatched bases: 9. The CDR3 spells CASSLLPGQGAYTF. The CDR3 DNA reads as TGTGCCAGCAGCCTTCTTCCGGGACAGGGGGCGTACACCTTC. Full variable domain (rest looked up from reference TRBV5-8 and TRBJ1-2): EAGVTQSPTHLIKTRGQQATLRCSPISGHTSVYWYQQALGLGLQFLLWYDEGEERNRGNFPPRFSGRQFPNYSSELNVNALELEDSALYLCASSLLPGQGAYTFGSGTRLTVV.

Only a few counts were recorded for this clonotype. The chain employs TRBV6-5 and TRBJ1-2, with TRBD1 identical over 7 bases. CDR1 MNHEY and CDR2 SVGAGI come from the germline V gene. This CDR3 has 14 amino acids. V trimming: 2 bases; J trimming: 2 bases; junction bases outside the gene matches: 2. DNA of the CDR3: TGTGCCAGCAGTTACGGGGGACAGAACTATGGCTACACCTTC. Residues: CASSYGGQNYGYTF.

The chain couples TRBV6-5 to TRBJ1-2; a weak D match, TRBD1 (5 bases). The CDR3 has 14 amino acids. Germline V gene lookup returns CDR1 MNHEY and CDR2 SVGAGI. Between the trimmed V and J ends, which lost 6 bases and 4 bases, there was a span of 15 bases. The CDR3 loop reads CASRRRGLIYGYTF. The DNA of the CDR3 is TGTGCCAGCAGGCGACGGGGCTTAATCTATGGCTACACCTTC.

This clonotype came up once. The chain uses TRBV7-9 and TRBJ1-1; D perhaps matches TRBD1 (5 bases). This CDR3 has 16 residues. The germline V and J ends were trimmed by 5 bases and 4 bases, with 20 bases remaining between them. Germline lookup yields CDR1 SEHNR and CDR2 FQNEAQ (reference sequence). This CDR3 reads CASSPQRAMGGTEAFF. CDR3 nucleotide sequence: TGTGCCAGCAGCCCCCAACGAGCGATGGGGGGCACTGAAGCTTTCTTT.

This clonotype appeared a single time. The gene calls are TRBV2 and TRBJ2-7; possibly TRBD2 for D (7 bases). Trimming removed 4 bases at V and 0 bases at J, with 13 bases between. The CDR3 sequence is 15 residues long. CDR1 is SNHLY, CDR2 FYNNEI, per germline. The CDR3 DNA reads TGTGCCAGCAGTGTGGGGGGGGCCCTCTCCTACGAGCAGTACTTC. This gives the protein CASSVGGALSYEQYF.

The rearrangement uses TRBV7-2 and TRBJ2-5; unclear D gene. Germline V lookup: CDR1 SGHTA, CDR2 FQGNSA. This CDR3 is 16 amino acids long. The V gene lost 4 bases and the J gene lost 4 bases, with 19 bases spanning the gap. The CDR3 region has the DNA TGTGCCAGCAGCTCAGAATCCGTCGTAATTGGAGAGACCCAGTACTTC. Amino acid sequence: CASSSESVVIGETQYF.

This chain uses TRBV15 with TRBJ2-5; a weak D match, TRBD1 (6 bases). Germline loops: CDR1 LNHNV, CDR2 YYDKDF (reference sequence). V was cut by 3 bases and J by 11 bases, with 22 bases left in between. This CDR3 contains 15 residues. This chain's CDR3 is CATSRKADRDNEQYF. The CDR3 DNA follows: TGTGCCACCAGCAGGAAAGCGGACAGAGACAATGAGCAGTACTTC. The full variable domain, its missing parts supplied by reference TRBV15 and TRBJ2-5, is DAMVIQNPRYQVTQFGKPVTLSCSQTLNHNVMYWYQQKSSQAPKLLFHYYDKDFNNEADTPDNFQSRRPNTSFCFLDIRSPGLGDTAMYLCATSRKADRDNEQYFGPGTRLLVL.

This clonotype was detected ten times or more. This chain uses TRBV5-1 with TRBJ2-7; D unresolved. This CDR3 has 14 amino acids. Germline values: CDR1 SGHRS, CDR2 YFSETQ. V gave up 4 bases and J gave up 4 bases, with 15 bases separating them. The CDR3 protein is CASSLAEVGYEQYF. In nucleotides, the CDR3 is TGCGCCAGCAGCCTGGCCGAAGTAGGTTACGAGCAGTACTTC.

This clonotype has only a few counts. The J gene is TRBJ2-1, the V gene TRBV20-1, with D possibly TRBD2 on 5 matching bases. V was shortened by 5 bases and J by 0 bases, with 11 bases between the two germline ends. CDR1 is DFQATT and CDR2 is SNEGSKA in the germline V gene (reference sequence). The CDR3 length is 14 residues. CDR3 nucleotides: TGCAGTGCTCCTCTAGCTATCTCCTACAATGAGCAGTTCTTC. Its translation is CSAPLAISYNEQFF.

This sequence joins TRBV20-1 and TRBJ1-2; 10 bases are a match to TRBD1. Germline trimming cut 4 bases from V and 5 bases from J; bases unmatched to any gene: 4. Germline values: CDR1 DFQATT, CDR2 SNEGSKA (reference sequence). The CDR3 has 13 residues. The chain's CDR3 is CSATSGQGYGYTF. The DNA of the CDR3 is TGCAGTGCTACCTCGGGACAGGGGTATGGCTACACCTTC.

This clonotype was picked up one time. This could be a read error, since a much larger clone is one nucleotide away. The chain combines TRBV14 with TRBJ2-3; possibly TRBD1 or TRBD2 for D (5 bases each). In germline, CDR1 is SGHDN, CDR2 FVKESK. This CDR3 is 15 amino acids long. Here the CDR3 DNA reads TGTGCCGGCAGCCCCCCGGGACGGCTCCGGGATACGCAGTATTTT. Translating it yields CAGSPPGRLRDTQYF. Supplemented by reference TRBV14 and TRBJ2-3, the full variable domain reads EAGVTQFPSHSVIEKGQTVTLRCDPISGHDNLYWYRRVMGKEIKFLLHFVKESKQDESGMPNNRFLAERTGGTYSTLKVQPAELEDSGVYFCAGSPPGRLRDTQYFGPGTRLTVL.

The genes are TRBV24-1 and TRBJ2-1, with 12 bases matching TRBD2. Trimming at V came to 3 bases and at J to 9 bases, leaving 5 bases not matched to a gene. The germline V gene has CDR1 KGHDR and CDR2 SFDVKD. The length of the CDR3 is 15 residues. CDR3 in DNA: TGTGCCACCAGTGATCCTCGGACTAGCGGGACTGAGCAGTTCTTC. Translated, it gives CATSDPRTSGTEQFF.

The sample holds many counts of this clonotype. This chain uses TRBV11-2 with TRBJ2-1, with unresolved D. The CDR3 contains 13 residues. Trimming stripped 4 bases from V and 8 bases from J, with 12 bases between. Germline-derived CDR1 and CDR2 are SGHAT and FQNNGV. The CDR3: CASSSQTWDEQFF. CDR3 nucleotide sequence: TGTGCCAGCAGCTCCCAGACTTGGGATGAGCAGTTCTTC.

V usage is TRBV14 and J usage is TRBJ2-1; D ambiguous. This CDR3 is 15 amino acids long. The germline V gene has CDR1 SGHDN and CDR2 FVKESK. With 0 bases removed from V and 0 bases from J, the gap between germline ends came to 6 bases. The CDR3 nucleotides read TGTGCCAGCAGCCAAGACTGGAACTCCTACAATGAGCAGTTCTTC. Translated: CASSQDWNSYNEQFF.

V usage is TRBV24-1 and J usage is TRBJ2-5; 8 nucleotides agree with TRBD2. V shed 6 bases and J 5 bases; nucleotides not matched to a gene: 4. Germline values: CDR1 KGHDR, CDR2 SFDVKD. This CDR3 is built from 13 residues. CDR3 coding DNA: TGTGCCACCAGTCCGGGGGGGGGCGAGACCCAGTACTTC. It yields the protein CATSPGGGETQYF.

The rearrangement joins TRBV10-3 to TRBJ1-4; D is ambiguous. In germline, CDR1 is ENHRY, CDR2 SYGVKD. The CDR3 is 15 residues long. Trimming shortened V by 0 bases and J by 5 bases, and 10 bases separated the two germline ends. The CDR3 region is CAISESRERNEKLFF. The CDR3 DNA sequence: TGTGCCATCAGTGAGTCACGGGAAAGGAATGAAAAACTGTTTTTT.

As concerns this clonotype: Sequence at one end of the junction differs from germline and may be a read error. V gene TRBV7-7 combines with J gene TRBJ2-5; D is undetermined. CDR3 length: 14 residues. Germline CDR1 is SSHAT and CDR2 is FNYEAQ (reference sequence). CDR3 in amino acids: CAGSLGLHQETQYF. The DNA of the CDR3 is TGTGCCGGCAGCTTAGGGCTTCATCAAGAGACCCAGTACTTC.

The V and J genes are TRBV6-2 or TRBV6-3 and TRBJ1-1; TRBD1 is a possible D gene (5 bases). V was clipped by 0 bases and J by 4 bases, with 15 bases between them. Germline CDR1 reads MNHEY; CDR2 reads SVGEGT. This CDR3 region has 16 residues. The DNA of the CDR3 is TGTGCCAGCAGTTACTCGCCAGGGACCGGCGGCACTGAAGCTTTCTTT. This codes for CASSYSPGTGGTEAFF.

A few counts support this clonotype. The J gene is TRBJ2-6, the V gene TRBV9; no clear D. Germline CDR1 is SGDLS and CDR2 is YYNGEE. The V end was cut by 0 bases, the J end by 0 bases, with 10 bases between. The CDR3 has 17 residues. CDR3 region: CASSVAPFFSGANVLTF. The CDR3 DNA reads TGTGCCAGCAGCGTAGCCCCCTTTTTCTCTGGGGCCAACGTCCTGACTTTC.

V gene TRBV9 combines with J gene TRBJ2-3; D unclear. This CDR3 comprises 13 residues. CDR1 is SGDLS, CDR2 YYNGEE, per germline. Trimming took 5 bases from V and 0 from J, leaving 7 bases between them. This chain's CDR3 is CASSGLSTDTQYF. CDR3 nucleotide sequence: TGTGCCAGCAGTGGGCTCAGCACAGATACGCAGTATTTT.

The chain combines TRBV13 with TRBJ2-7; TRBD1 matches at 7 bases. The end of the DNA is better explained by TRBJ2-5, so the J call may be wrong. The CDR3 covers 15 residues. CDR1 and CDR2 (germline): PRHDT, FYEKMQ (reference sequence). The CDR3 nucleotides are TGTGCCAGCAGCTTATCTGGACAGGTAGGAGAGACCCAGTACTTC. Encoded protein: CASSLSGQVGETQYF.

The rearrangement links TRBV3-1 to TRBJ2-1, with D possibly being TRBD1 (6 bases). CDR1 is LGHDT, CDR2 YNNKEL, per germline (reference sequence). V was clipped by 1 base and J by 5 bases, with 12 bases between them. The CDR3 length is 15 residues. CDR3 sequence: CASSQGQGNNNEQFF. The CDR3 nucleotides read TGTGCCAGCAGCCAAGGCCAGGGGAACAACAATGAGCAGTTCTTC.